Below, 20 T cell receptor beta chains from the same sample are listed, as sequenced in a study of blood T cell repertoires in COVID-19 (dated by TCRdb to between 2020 and 2021). The library came from the immunoSEQ multiplex PCR assay. TCRdb stores this immuneACCESS table with in-frame sequences only. Part of the clones is absent; in the studies checked, under half of the shortfall reflects unresolved V genes, and no reason is known for the rest. This sample has 300,000 to 400,000 clones in its table, and around 87% of those were observed once. Nearly 6.5% of the sample lies in the top ten. Source material: peripheral blood. Receptors were obtained from a woman in her fifties or sixties with COVID-19, enrolled during active disease.

This clone turned up a few times. This chain links TRBV10-3 with TRBJ2-1; TRBD2 agrees at 7 bases. Germline V gene lookup returns CDR1 ENHRY and CDR2 SYGVKD. Losses at the gene ends were 2 bases for V and 5 bases for J; bases not matched to a gene: 12. CDR3 size: 17 residues. CDR3 DNA sequence: TGTGCCATCAGTGAGAGGACCACAGCGGGATCAAACAATGAGCAGTTCTTC. Its protein is CAISERTTAGSNNEQFF.

The rearrangement links TRBV15 to TRBJ2-1; 10 bases match TRBD1. Germline CDR1 is LNHNV and CDR2 is YYDKDF (reference sequence). The ends lost 5 bases at V and 5 bases at J; junction bases unmatched: 0. There are 13 residues in the CDR3. The CDR3 nucleotides read TGTGCCACCAGCGGGACAGGGGACAATGAGCAGTTCTTC. Translating gives CATSGTGDNEQFF.

The chain is built from TRBV5-4 and TRBJ2-3, with 7 nucleotides matching TRBD2. J gave up 7 bases and V 0 bases, and 5 bases lay outside the gene matches. CDR3 length: 14 amino acids. In germline, CDR1 is SGHNT, CDR2 YYREEE (reference sequence). The CDR3 region is CASSLDPSGNTQYF. CDR3 nucleotide sequence: TGTGCCAGCAGCTTGGACCCTAGCGGTAATACGCAGTATTTT.

The chain joins TRBV3-1 (or the pseudogene TRBV3-2) to TRBJ1-1, with D uncertain. Germline-derived CDR1 and CDR2 are LGHDT and YNNKEL (reference sequence). The ends were cut back, 0 bases at V and 2 bases at J, with 13 bases in the middle. The CDR3 runs 16 residues. CDR3 nucleotide sequence: TGTGCCAGCAGCCAAGATCGAGGGAACCGAAACACTGAAGCTTTCTTT. Translation: CASSQDRGNRNTEAFF.

The V and J genes are TRBV19 and TRBJ2-7, with TRBD2 identical over 11 bases. CDR3 length equals 15 residues. Germline values: CDR1 LNHDA, CDR2 SQIVND (reference sequence). V lost 5 bases and J lost 1; bases outside the gene matches: 4. The CDR3 is CASSHGLAGSYEQYF. The CDR3 DNA sequence: TGTGCCAGTAGTCACGGACTAGCGGGTTCCTACGAGCAGTACTTC.

This clone was seen only a few times. In the same sample, other DNA sequences code for this CDR3. The chain recombines TRBV11-3 with TRBJ2-1, with 10 positions matching TRBD2. The CDR3 has 15 residues. CDR1 SGHNT and CDR2 YENEEA come from the germline V gene. The V and J ends lost 5 bases and 2 bases, in that order; junction bases with no gene match: 3. The CDR3 reads CASSLGTSAYNEQFF. Written as DNA, the CDR3 is TGTGCCAGCAGCCTCGGGACTAGCGCCTACAATGAGCAGTTCTTC.

The rearrangement joins TRBV10-3 to TRBJ1-2; TRBD1 might be the D (6 bases). Germline values: CDR1 ENHRY, CDR2 SYGVKD. The CDR3 runs 16 residues. Deletions cut 5 bases from V and 1 base from J, with 17 bases between. The DNA of the CDR3 is TGTGCCATCAGTCCTAAAGAGACAGGCCTTAACTATGGCTACACCTTC. Its protein is CAISPKETGLNYGYTF.

This rearrangement joins TRBV7-6 to TRBJ2-7, with 9 bases fitting TRBD1. Germline CDR1 is SGHVS and CDR2 is FNYEAQ. Trimming cost V 2 bases and J 1 base; bases outside gene matches: 3. The CDR3 runs 15 residues. This CDR3 reads CASSLYDRGSYEQYF. In nucleotides, the CDR3 is TGTGCCAGCAGCTTATACGACAGGGGGTCCTACGAGCAGTACTTC.

J is TRBJ1-5 and V is TRBV11-2; D remains ambiguous. The CDR3 extends over 15 amino acids. The germline V gene has CDR1 SGHAT and CDR2 FQNNGV. Trimming removed 1 base at V and 0 bases at J, with 7 bases between. This chain's CDR3 is CASSLGSYSNQPQHF. The CDR3 coding sequence is TGTGCCAGCAGCTTAGGTTCTTATAGCAATCAGCCCCAGCATTTT.

The chain carries TRBV6-7 and TRBJ2-1; D is undetermined. TRBV6-7 is labeled an ORF, and its function is uncertain. The CDR3 contains 15 residues. Trimming took 2 bases from V and 5 from J, leaving 13 bases between them. The CDR3: CASSYLALAHNEQFF. The CDR3 DNA follows: TGTGCCAGCAGTTACCTTGCGTTAGCCCACAATGAGCAGTTCTTC.

The CDR3 here is CASSPWTSGRAHEQYF. CDR3 bases: TGTGCCAGCAGCCCCTGGACTAGCGGGAGGGCCCACGAGCAGTACTTC. The chain joins TRBV7-9 to TRBJ2-7, with 15 bases fitting TRBD2. The CDR3 length is 16 residues. The germline V gene encodes CDR1 SEHNR and CDR2 FQNEAQ (reference sequence). V shed 5 bases and J 5 bases; nucleotides not matched to a gene: 7.

The V call is TRBV30, the J call TRBJ2-3; TRBD1 matches 9 bases. Germline CDR1 reads GTSNPN; CDR2 reads SVGIG (reference sequence). V lost 4 bases to trimming and J lost 14 bases; unmatched junction nucleotides: 7. The length of the CDR3 is 11 residues. The chain's CDR3 is CAWNSGTGLYF. In nucleotides, the CDR3 is TGTGCCTGGAATTCTGGGACAGGGCTGTATTTT. Supplemented by reference TRBV30 and TRBJ2-3, the full variable domain reads SQTIHQWPATLVQPVGSPLSLECTVEGTSNPNLYWYRQAAGRGLQLLFYSVGIGQISSEVPQNLSASRPQDRQFILSSKKLLLSDSGFYLCAWNSGTGLYFGPGTRLTVL.

V and J are TRBV7-2 and TRBJ2-7; 9 nucleotides match TRBD2. J was trimmed by 6 bases and V by 0 bases; bases with no gene match: 9. The CDR3 covers 16 residues. Germline CDR1 and CDR2: SGHTA and FQGNSA. The CDR3 protein is CASSLAPGLAQGEQYF. DNA of the CDR3: TGTGCCAGCAGCTTAGCTCCGGGACTAGCTCAAGGCGAGCAGTACTTC.

This clone has more than one count but fewer than ten. V is TRBV7-9 and J is TRBJ1-5; 10 nucleotides line up with TRBD1. The CDR3 covers 18 residues. J was trimmed by 1 base and V by 0 bases; bases with no gene match: 6. Germline CDR1 SEHNR, CDR2 FQNEAQ (reference sequence). CDR3 in amino acids: CASSLAVTGGESNQPQHF. The CDR3 region has the DNA TGTGCCAGCAGCTTAGCGGTGACAGGGGGCGAAAGCAATCAGCCCCAGCATTTT.

This clone was seen a single time. The CDR3 spells CASSLGLAGILDTQYF. The DNA of the CDR3 is TGCGCCAGCAGCCTGGGACTAGCGGGTATCCTAGATACGCAGTATTTT. The V call is TRBV5-1, the J call TRBJ2-3, with 12 bases aligning to TRBD2. Trimming took 4 bases from V and 5 from J; bases not matched to a gene: 8. Germline V gene data show CDR1 as SGHRS and CDR2 as YFSETQ. The CDR3 loop spans 16 amino acids. The whole variable domain, filled in from reference TRBV5-1 and TRBJ2-3, reads KAGVTQTPRYLIKTRGQQVTLSCSPISGHRSVSWYQQTPGQGLQFLFEYFSETQRNKGNFPGRFSGRQFSNSRSEMNVSTLELGDSALYLCASSLGLAGILDTQYFGPGTRLTVL.

The CDR3 sequence: CASSFFGTAGDQFF. The CDR3 DNA reads as TGTGCCAGCTCATTTTTTGGGACTGCGGGTGATCAGTTCTTC. The chain has TRBV18 and TRBJ2-1; weak D call: TRBD2 (6 bases). Germline assignment: CDR1 KGHSH and CDR2 LQKENI. Deletions cut 5 bases from V and 13 bases from J, with 21 bases between. The length of the CDR3 is 14 residues.

The rearrangement joins TRBV19 to TRBJ2-1; 7 positions agree with TRBD2. Germline-derived CDR1 and CDR2 are LNHDA and SQIVND (reference sequence). The ends lost 6 bases at V and 0 bases at J; junction bases unmatched: 5. The CDR3 is made up of 15 amino acids. The CDR3 DNA sequence: TGTGCCAGTAGATCACTAGCGTTCTCCTACAATGAGCAGTTCTTC. It specifies CASRSLAFSYNEQFF.

This clone was seen just once. The chain employs TRBV19 and TRBJ1-3; a possible D gene is TRBD1 (5 bases). Germline V gene lookup returns CDR1 LNHDA and CDR2 SQIVND (reference sequence). This CDR3 contains 16 residues. Deletions cut 4 bases from V and 2 bases from J, with 15 bases between. DNA for the CDR3: TGTGCCAGTAGTAGCAAGGCGGCAGGGACTGGAAACACCATATATTTT. This gives the protein CASSSKAAGTGNTIYF.

The genes are TRBV7-9 and TRBJ2-7; D gene ambiguous. The CDR3 consists of 12 residues. Germline V gene data show CDR1 as SEHNR and CDR2 as FQNEAQ (reference sequence). The V gene lost 6 bases and the J gene lost 4 bases, with 10 bases spanning the gap. The CDR3 reads CASSTEPYEQYF. CDR3 DNA sequence: TGTGCCAGCAGTACAGAACCATACGAGCAGTACTTC. Together with reference TRBV7-9 and TRBJ2-7, the CDR3 gives the full variable domain: DTGVSQNPRHKITKRGQNVTFRCDPISEHNRLYWYRQTLGQGPEFLTYFQNEAQLEKSRLLSDRFSAERPKGSFSTLEIQRTEQGDSAMYLCASSTEPYEQYFGPGTRLTVT.

As to this clone: Other DNA variants within this sample encode the same CDR3. The rearrangement uses TRBV27 and TRBJ2-1; 13 bases agree with TRBD2. This CDR3 has 15 amino acids. V gave up 5 bases and J gave up 7 bases; unmatched junction bases: 5. The germline CDR1 and CDR2 sequences are MNHEY and SMNVEV (reference sequence). The CDR3 here is CASSPGLAGVNEQFF. CDR3 in DNA: TGTGCCAGCAGTCCCGGACTAGCGGGAGTAAATGAGCAGTTCTTC.